This T cell receptor beta chain is from a study of human T cells and chemical hapten exposure. Study-wide context: An area of 2 cm by less than 2.5 cm on upper inner arm skin received 2% DPC for sensitization.

Original processing notes: The number of TCRs in each sample had a median of about 96,000 and spanned roughly 23,224 to 750,000. TCRdb called the RACE reads again in MiXCR, with one record for every CDR3 protein. What appears here as the V and J calls and clone size reflects TCRdb's work, not the paper's. The repertoire includes about 380,000 distinct CDR3 sequences, more than 4.5% of them detected once, and under 3% sits in the top ten. Documented time point: patch test 1, 2 weeks after DPC sensitization. Treatment specified: therapeutic diphenylcyclopropenone sensitization with weekly scalp DPC. Trimming removed 6 bases from V and 6 bases from J; junction bases left unmatched: 11. CDR3 length: 15 residues. The germline gives CDR1 DFQATT, CDR2 SNEGSKA (reference sequence).

Sequenced here: whole blood, sampled in connection with sensitization to the hapten diphenylcyclopropenone (DPC). This chain uses TRBV20-1 with TRBJ2-3; 11 bases map to TRBD2. This receptor was obtained from a woman aged 50 to 65 with alopecia areata. Some clones in this sample may be carry-over from other donors' samples. The CDR3 DNA is TGCAGTGCCCCCATACTAGCGGGAGCCAGGGATACGCAGTATTTT. Amino acids: CSAPILAGARDTQYF.